Sequencing of this TCR beta chain was carried out in a study of blood T cell repertoires in COVID-19. This CDR3 region has 15 residues. Trimming cost V 3 bases and J 5 bases, with 16 bases left between them. Germline assignment: CDR1 LNHDA and CDR2 SQIVND (reference sequence). Under the authors' procedure: Researchers report that nucleated cell counts were estimated from reference gene primer amplification. Generated by immunoSEQ multiplex PCR, the TCRdb table keeps only in-frame clones and is missing some. For V, J and clone size, that table is used; D and trimming come from the DNA. Counted here are about 180,000 clones, more than 75% occurring once; the ten biggest clones make up over 7.5%.

The rearrangement joins TRBV19 to TRBJ2-5, with D perhaps matching TRBD1 (5 bases). The sample was peripheral blood. The TCR sequence derives from a woman between 65 and 79 years old with acute or convalescent COVID-19. CDR3 residues: CASSIGAAIWETQYF. Here the CDR3 DNA reads TGTGCCAGTAGTATTGGGGCGGCCATCTGGGAGACCCAGTACTTC.